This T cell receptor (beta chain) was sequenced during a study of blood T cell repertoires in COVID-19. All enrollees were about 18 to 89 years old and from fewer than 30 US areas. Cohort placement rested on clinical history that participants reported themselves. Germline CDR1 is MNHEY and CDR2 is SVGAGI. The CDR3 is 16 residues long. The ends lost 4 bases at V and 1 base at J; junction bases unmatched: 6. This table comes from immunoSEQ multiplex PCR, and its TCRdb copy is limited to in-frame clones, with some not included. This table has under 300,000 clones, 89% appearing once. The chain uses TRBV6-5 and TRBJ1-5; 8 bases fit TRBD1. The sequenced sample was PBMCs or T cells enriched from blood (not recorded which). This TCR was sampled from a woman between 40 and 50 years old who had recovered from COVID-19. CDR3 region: CASSLNRGMSNQPQHF. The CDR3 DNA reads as TGTGCCAGCAGTTTAAACAGGGGGATGAGCAATCAGCCCCAGCATTTT.